This T cell receptor (beta chain) was captured by sequencing in a study of blood T cell repertoires in COVID-19. Study-wide context: Sources were T cells, B-cell-depleted T cells, or PBMCs; the material itself was cDNA or gDNA.

Participant-given clinical history determined each cohort assignment. The germline V gene encodes CDR1 PRHDT and CDR2 FYEKMQ (reference sequence). The V and J ends lost 3 bases and 5 bases respectively, with 14 bases between them. This CDR3 is 14 amino acids long. As processed by the authors: Estimation of nucleated cell counts relied on the amplification of reference gene primers. Produced via immunoSEQ multiplex PCR; TCRdb's table is partial and in-frame only. The D gene and trimming were derived from the DNA, and the V and J assignments and clone size from that table. The repertoire holds some 220,000 clones, with roughly 80% as singletons.

The J gene is TRBJ2-7, the V gene TRBV13; tentative D call: TRBD2 (6 bases). Sequenced input: PBMCs or T cells enriched from blood (not recorded which). The sequence derives from a woman aged 40-49 years with acute COVID-19. The CDR3 here is CASSLFGGPHEQYF. CDR3 DNA: TGTGCCAGCAGCTTGTTCGGGGGACCCCACGAGCAGTACTTC.